A single T cell receptor (beta chain) is shown here with its context. Its antigen specificity is not known. No much larger clone exists at a distance of one base, and base qualities are not known. Other nucleotide sequences from this sample produce the same CDR3. Including the terminal cysteine and phenylalanine, the CDR3 comprises 15 residues. Only CDR3 DNA is held: 45 bases, read in frame from base 1. Trimming removed 3 bases from V and 0 bases from J; the gene matches leave 3 bases unexplained. CDR1 and CDR2 are read off the germline V gene as SQVTM and ANQGSEA. This sample was taken from a study of blood T cell repertoires in COVID-19 (TCRdb year 2020). About the study as a whole: The collaborator samples originated in the United States, Italy and Spain and spanned the acute and convalescent phases of COVID-19. The material from the prospective study consisted of cDNA or gDNA derived from T cells, B-cell-depleted T cells, or PBMCs. Subjects who had been exposed to COVID-19, were actively infected with it, or had recovered from it provided the deeply sampled blood TCRbeta repertoires that made up the dataset. A freely available public database, intended as a resource for researchers studying the immune response to SARS-CoV-2, is where the repertoires were released. The samples were drawn from two sources: the first 160 participants of the ongoing ImmuneRACE study, and 950 to 1,500 subjects contributed by 6 global collaborators. Nearly every sample came with metadata listing a de-identified subject ID, COVID-19 status, age in years and sex. HLA class I and class II types, where available, came from metadata supplied by the sample provider rather than from assay-based typing.

The collaborating institutions used their own protocols to collect whole blood in K2EDTA tubes. For TCRbeta analysis, collaborators shipped samples in one of three forms: frozen whole blood, isolated PBMCs, or DNA extracted from either of those sample types. Study-wide conclusions, independent of this receptor: The quantity of clinical and demographic metadata differed by source and by participant and was supplied without curation.

TCRbeta CDR3 regions were amplified from genomic DNA using the immunoSEQ Assay, a bias-controlled multiplex PCR. The authors processed their data as follows. Nucleated cell counts per sample were estimated from amplification of reference gene primers within the assay. To quantify the absolute abundance of each unique TCRbeta CDR3 rearrangement, sequence reads were collapsed and filtered. For each sample, productive Simpson clonality was calculated by taking the square root of Simpson's diversity index across productive rearrangements. TCRdb holds this immuneACCESS table with in-frame rearrangements only. Some clones are missing; in checked studies, unresolved V genes explain under half, and the rest has no known cause. V and J calls and clone size are copied from that table; D and trimming were computed from the DNA. The sample contains around 30,000 clones, 90% of them found a single time. The leading ten clones occupy roughly 1.4% of the sample.

The chain links TRBV29-1 with TRBJ2-2; TRBD1 matches 8 bases in the middle. Sequencing was performed on peripheral blood. The receptor comes from a man aged 55-75 years with active COVID-19. The CDR3 reads as follows: CSVDPGGANTGELFF. The nucleotide sequence reads TGCAGCGTTGACCCAGGGGGCGCGAACACCGGGGAGCTGTTTTTT.